A single TCR beta chain is shown here with its context. This sample is drawn from a study of CXCR3-negative and CXCR3-positive naive CD8 T cells. Study at large: Each library held about 1.5 +/- 0.3 million TRB reads, some 130 million in total.

Looked up from germline, CDR1 is SGHAT and CDR2 is FQDESV (reference sequence). The CDR3 consists of 13 residues. UMI labels and 5' RACE were used to prepare the TRB cDNA libraries. With the 5' RACE reads reprocessed, TCRdb shows one record per CDR3 protein and no DNA. The sample table sets out over 20,000 distinct CDR3 sequences. Researchers reported sorting every CD8+ T cell subset in triplicate, around 300,000 cells per sort. Sequences were obtained from memory CD8+ T cells from blood. The receptor was derived from a human donor in good health. Some clones in this sample may be carry-over from other donors' samples. V usage is TRBV11-1 and J usage is TRBJ2-1; checking the TCRdb D call of TRBD1 is not possible without DNA. The CDR3 reads CATDYLPGDEQFF.